This TCR beta chain stems from a study of shared clonotypes between healthy human individuals. Study-level findings and limits: Memory subsets generally showed lower estimated richness than naive subsets.

The CDR3 length is 14 residues. V lost 4 bases and J 4 bases, leaving 13 bases between the germline ends. CDR1 ENHRY and CDR2 SYGVKD come from the germline V gene. Authors' processing steps: Sequence data from immunoSEQ were junction-only and lacked quality scores; consequently, filtering differed. The method was immunoSEQ multiplex PCR; TCRdb's version includes in-frame clones alone and lacks a portion of them. V, J and clone size are those of that table, while D and trimming were read from the DNA. The data show approximately 940,000 clones, with over 60% seen just once and about 1.5% held by the top ten. Investigators divided CD4+ cells into CD45RA+ naive and CD45RA-negative memory subsets. Only one count was recorded for this clone. Its target is unknown.

The chain couples TRBV10-3 to TRBJ1-1; D perhaps matches TRBD1 (6 bases). The receptor's source is a man younger than 35 in good health. Material: memory CD4+ T cells sorted from blood. This sample's subset: CD45RA-negative fraction. CDR3 protein: CAISGRGKGTEAFF. CDR3 bases: TGTGCCATCAGTGGCAGGGGTAAGGGCACTGAAGCTTTCTTT.